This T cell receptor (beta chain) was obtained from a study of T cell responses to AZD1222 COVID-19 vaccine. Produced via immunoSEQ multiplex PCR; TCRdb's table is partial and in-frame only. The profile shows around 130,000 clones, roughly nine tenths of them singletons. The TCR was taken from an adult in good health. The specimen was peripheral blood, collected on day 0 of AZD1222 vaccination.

The CDR3, as DNA: TGTGCCAGCAGCCGGGATGAGGGAGTAAGGGCGAATCAGCCCCAGCATTTT. Translated, it gives CASSRDEGVRANQPQHF. The J gene is TRBJ1-5, the V gene TRBV21-1. TRBV21-1 is a pseudogene. The CDR3 runs to 17 residues.